These T cell receptor beta chains were read from a single sample in a study of radiation and T cells in renal cell carcinoma. Assay: immunoSEQ multiplex PCR; the TCRdb copy retains only in-frame clones and omits some. Among 75,000 to 95,000 clones listed, 70% to 90% were seen once. The sample consisted of blood, taken from a patient whose treatment included radiotherapy and nephrectomy. The receptors stem from a man aged 50-60 years with renal cell carcinoma. CDR3s include the opening cysteine and the closing phenylalanine or tryptophan. Each record gives: V gene, clone size, J gene, D gene, CDR3 DNA, CDR3 protein. A D gene is named only where the DNA matches it firmly. Clone size appears in some rows only: once, few, many, or a class for an expanded clone.

TRBV5-6	-	TRBJ1-5	-	TGTGCCAGCAGCTTAGATGAGGGCCATAATAGCAATCAGCCCCAGCATTTT	CASSLDEGHNSNQPQHF
TRBV19	-	TRBJ1-5	-	TGTGCCAGTAGTATGTGGGAAGAGCAGCCCCAGCATTTT	CASSMWEEQPQHF
TRBV19	once	TRBJ2-7	TRBD1	TGTGCCAGTACCCTGACAGGGACCTCCTACGAGCAGTACTTC	CASTLTGTSYEQYF
TRBV19	-	TRBJ2-2	TRBD2	TGTGCCAGTGGGGAGGGAGTCACCGGGGAGCTGTTTTTT	CASGEGVTGELFF
TRBV27	-	TRBJ1-2	-	TGTGCCAGCAGTTTCTTGGCAGGGAGTCACTATGGCTACACCTTC	CASSFLAGSHYGYTF
TRBV18	-	TRBJ2-5	-	TGTGCCAGCTCACCACTTCCTCAAGAGACCCAGTACTTC	CASSPLPQETQYF
TRBV19	-	TRBJ1-4	-	TGTGCCAGTAGTGCCCAGCAGGGGTCTGAAAAACTGTTTTTT	CASSAQQGSEKLFF
TRBV2	-	TRBJ1-1	TRBD1	TGTGCCAGACGAAGGACAGGGAGGAACACTGAAGCTTTCTTT	CARRRTGRNTEAFF
TRBV11-3	-	TRBJ2-7	TRBD1	TGTGCCAGCAGCCTAGGACAGGACTACGAGCAGTACTTC	CASSLGQDYEQYF
TRBV9	-	TRBJ2-2	-	TGTGCCAGCAGCGTAGCCCATTGGCCCGGGGAGCTGTTTTTT	CASSVAHWPGELFF